These T cell receptor beta chains were read from a single sample in a study of blood T cell repertoires in COVID-19. The protocol was immunoSEQ multiplex PCR, while the TCRdb copy is restricted to in-frame clones and leaves out a portion. This sample has just under 80,000 clones; about nine tenths occur once, and the top ten carry roughly 45%. Sequenced input: peripheral blood. The receptors come from a human donor in a cohort sampled during active COVID-19. Both conserved end residues are part of each CDR3. The D gene is left open where the match is weak. Rows may omit the clone size; those that give it use once, few, many or a size class.

v_gene	j_gene	abundance	d_gene	CDR3aa	CDR3nt
TRBV24-1	TRBJ2-1	-	TRBD2	CATSEPAPLAGGRAYNEQFF	TGTGCCACCAGTGAGCCAGCCCCCCTAGCGGGGGGTCGGGCGTACAATGAGCAGTTCTTC
TRBV7-9	TRBJ2-3	-	-	CASSLVGQSSTDTQYF	TGTGCCAGCAGCTTAGTTGGACAGTCTAGCACAGATACGCAGTATTTT
TRBV11-3	TRBJ1-1	few	TRBD1	CASTPTGDTEAFF	TGTGCCAGCACCCCAACAGGGGACACTGAAGCTTTCTTT
TRBV2	TRBJ2-2	-	TRBD1	CASSETAGGLGELFF	TGTGCCAGCAGTGAAACGGCAGGGGGCTTGGGGGAGCTGTTTTTT
TRBV29-1	TRBJ1-2	-	-	CSVDPDRRYGYTF	TGCAGCGTGGACCCTGACAGGCGATATGGCTACACCTTC
TRBV7-6	TRBJ2-1	-	TRBD2	CASSLVAGGPYNEQFF	TGTGCCAGCAGCTTGGTAGCGGGGGGGCCATACAATGAGCAGTTCTTC
TRBV19	TRBJ2-3	-	-	CASSPEPTMSTDTQYF	TGTGCCAGTAGCCCGGAGCCCACAATGAGCACAGATACGCAGTATTTT
TRBV18	TRBJ2-2	-	TRBD2	CASSPPGLAGGTGELFF	TGTGCCAGCTCACCTCCTGGACTAGCGGGTGGCACCGGGGAGCTGTTTTTT
TRBV2	TRBJ2-7	-	TRBD2	CASSGTSELSQQYF	TGTGCCAGCAGTGGGACTAGCGAGCTGTCACAGCAGTACTTC
TRBV7-2	TRBJ1-3	-	-	CASSLGREDTIYF	TGTGCCAGCAGCTTAGGCAGGGAGGACACCATATATTTT
TRBV7-2	TRBJ2-1	-	TRBD2	CATRRGGPYNEQFF	TGTGCCACCCGGCGGGGGGGTCCCTACAATGAGCAGTTCTTC
TRBV4-3	TRBJ2-7	-	TRBD2	CASSQGGGIREQYF	TGCGCCAGCAGCCAAGGGGGGGGAATCCGCGAGCAGTACTTC
TRBV11-2	TRBJ2-7	few	-	CASSPVRELEQYF	TGTGCCAGCAGTCCCGTCCGTGAGCTCGAGCAGTACTTC
TRBV4-2	TRBJ1-6	-	-	CASSRHGINSYNSPLHF	TGTGCCAGCAGCCGACATGGTATCAACTCCTATAATTCACCCCTCCACTTT
TRBV7-3	TRBJ2-1	-	TRBD2	CASSPRPGLAGAYEQFF	TGTGCCAGCAGCCCCAGACCGGGACTAGCGGGAGCTTATGAGCAGTTCTTC
TRBV15	TRBJ2-7	once	TRBD1	CATSQGSGTGSYEQYF	TGTGCCACCAGCCAAGGGTCTGGGACAGGGTCGTACGAGCAGTACTTC
TRBV21-1	TRBJ2-6	-	-	CASSKGDPGLFSGANVLTF	TGTGCCAGCAGCAAAGGCGATCCGGGACTGTTCTCTGGGGCCAACGTCCTGACTTTC
TRBV5-4	TRBJ2-1	-	TRBD2	CASSLSSGTSYNEQFF	TGTGCCAGCAGCTTGTCTAGCGGAACTTCCTACAATGAGCAGTTCTTC
TRBV6-2/TRBV6-3	TRBJ2-3	-	TRBD2	CASSYRAGGKIDTQYF	TGTGCCAGCAGTTATCGAGCGGGAGGGAAGATCGATACGCAGTATTTT
TRBV12-3/TRBV12-4	TRBJ2-3	-	-	CASSPGGDTQYF	TGTGCCAGCAGTCCCGGTGGTGATACGCAGTATTTT
TRBV5-4	TRBJ2-3	once	TRBD2	CASSRGLAGGGTDTQYF	TGTGCCAGCAGCCGCGGACTAGCGGGAGGTGGCACAGATACGCAGTATTTT
TRBV2	TRBJ2-3	-	-	CASSLQGHTDTQYF	TGTGCCAGCAGTCTGCAGGGGCACACAGATACGCAGTATTTT
TRBV18	TRBJ1-2	-	-	CASSPQRGDGYTF	TGTGCCAGCTCACCCCAACGGGGGGATGGCTACACCTTC
TRBV6-6	TRBJ2-7	-	-	CASSYSRPGKAYEQYF	TGTGCCAGCAGTTACTCGAGGCCCGGGAAAGCCTACGAGCAGTACTTC
TRBV15	TRBJ1-1	-	-	CATSRATTGLKNEAFF	TGTGCCACCAGCAGAGCTACAACAGGGTTAAAAAATGAAGCTTTCTTT
TRBV6-5	TRBJ1-1	-	TRBD1	CASSDRGRPEAFF	TGTGCCAGCAGCGACAGGGGGAGGCCTGAAGCTTTCTTT
TRBV28	TRBJ2-1	-	-	CASSSPLQNEQFF	TGTGCCAGCAGTTCCCCTCTTCAGAATGAGCAGTTCTTC
TRBV5-5	TRBJ2-7	-	TRBD2	CASSLLMRDYNEQYF	TGTGCCAGCAGCTTGTTAATGAGGGACTACAACGAGCAGTACTTC
TRBV11-3	TRBJ2-7	few	TRBD2	CASSRGGLYEQYF	TGTGCCAGCAGCCGGGGGGGGCTTTACGAGCAGTACTTC
TRBV11-3	TRBJ2-7	-	-	CASSLRGREQYF	TGTGCCAGCAGCTTAAGGGGCCGCGAGCAGTACTTC
TRBV6-5	TRBJ2-3	-	TRBD2	CASSLLAGKTDTQYF	TGTGCCAGCAGTCTACTAGCGGGGAAAACAGATACGCAGTATTTT
TRBV6-4	TRBJ2-3	once	-	CASSVNLADTQYF	TGTGCCAGCAGTGTAAATCTCGCAGATACGCAGTATTTT
TRBV23-1	TRBJ2-7	-	-	CASTLGVSCYEQYF	TGCGCCAGCACCCTAGGGGTCTCGTGTTACGAGCAGTACTTC
TRBV4-2	TRBJ1-1	-	-	CASSQESPRGRYTEAFF	TGTGCCAGCAGCCAAGAGTCACCCAGGGGTAGGTACACTGAAGCTTTCTTT
TRBV5-1	TRBJ2-2	-	TRBD1	CASSLTPKTGSVGGELFF	TGCGCCAGCAGCTTGACCCCGAAGACAGGGTCGGTTGGCGGGGAGCTGTTTTTT
TRBV19	TRBJ1-3	-	-	CASSINGQAYSGNTIYF	TGTGCCAGTAGTATAAATGGGCAAGCCTACTCTGGAAACACCATATATTTT
TRBV6-2/TRBV6-3	TRBJ2-2	once	-	CASSPRLATNTGELFF	TGTGCCAGCAGTCCCCGCTTAGCGACGAACACCGGGGAGCTGTTTTTT
TRBV11-3	TRBJ1-2	-	TRBD1	CASSSDVGQVDYGYTF	TGTGCCAGCAGCTCCGATGTAGGACAGGTGGACTATGGCTACACCTTC
TRBV6-6	TRBJ2-7	-	TRBD2	CASSPQWIAGGPGSYEQYF	TGTGCCAGCAGTCCTCAATGGATAGCGGGAGGGCCGGGCTCCTACGAGCAGTACTTC
TRBV6-5	TRBJ2-5	-	TRBD2	CASTLAGAETQYF	TGTGCCAGCACTTTAGCGGGAGCCGAGACCCAGTACTTC
TRBV3-1/TRBV3-2	TRBJ2-5	-	TRBD2	CASSQGGIAGTLETQYF	TGTGCCAGCAGCCAGGGAGGAATAGCGGGGACCCTTGAGACCCAGTACTTC
TRBV27	TRBJ2-5	-	TRBD2	CASSFRGLAGGETQYF	TGTGCCAGCAGTTTCCGTGGACTAGCGGGAGGAGAGACCCAGTACTTC
TRBV24-1	TRBJ2-5	-	TRBD1	CATSERDRDKETQYF	TGTGCCACCAGTGAAAGGGACAGGGACAAAGAGACCCAGTACTTC
TRBV5-4	TRBJ2-1	-	TRBD2	CASSQRTSGSSNEQFF	TGTGCCAGCAGCCAGAGGACTAGCGGGAGTTCGAATGAGCAGTTCTTC
TRBV2	TRBJ1-5	-	-	CASSGQVDQPQHF	TGTGCCAGCAGTGGACAGGTCGACCAGCCCCAGCATTTT
TRBV9	TRBJ2-1	-	-	CASSVGVAPSSYNEQFF	TGTGCCAGCAGCGTAGGGGTAGCGCCCAGCTCCTACAATGAGCAGTTCTTC
TRBV4-3	TRBJ1-1	-	-	CASSQDVRSPEAFF	TGCGCCAGCAGCCAAGATGTCCGGTCTCCTGAAGCTTTCTTT